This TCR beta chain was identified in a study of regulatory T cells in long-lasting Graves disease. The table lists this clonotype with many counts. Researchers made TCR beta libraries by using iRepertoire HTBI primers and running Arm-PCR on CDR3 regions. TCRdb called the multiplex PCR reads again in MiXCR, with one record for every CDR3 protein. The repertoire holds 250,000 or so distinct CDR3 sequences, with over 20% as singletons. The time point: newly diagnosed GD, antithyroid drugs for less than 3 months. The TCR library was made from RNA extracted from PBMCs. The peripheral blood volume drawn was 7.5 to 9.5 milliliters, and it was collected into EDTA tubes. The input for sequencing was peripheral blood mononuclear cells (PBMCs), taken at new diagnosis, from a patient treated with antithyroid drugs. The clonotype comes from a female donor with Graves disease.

CDR3 nucleotide sequence: TGTGCCAGCAAGTCCAGACAGGGGGAAAATGAGCAGTTCTTC. Its translation is CASKSRQGENEQFF. The V call is TRBV6-2 or TRBV6-3, the J call TRBJ2-1; 9 bases match TRBD1. The CDR3 contains 14 residues. Unmatched junction bases numbered 8, after V lost 7 bases and J lost 7 bases. Germline CDR1 is MNHEY and CDR2 is SVGEGT.